This T cell receptor (beta chain) was sequenced in a study of T cell clonality in common variable immunodeficiency. Points from the study as a whole: Reportedly, TCR beta sequences from common variable immunodeficiency showed fewer deletions and N-nucleotide insertions.

This clone came up many times. Its antigen is not known. Clones were sequenced by immunoSEQ multiplex PCR, and TCRdb holds only the in-frame ones, with some missing. The sample contains approximately 34,000 clones, none of them singletons. Patients and controls were mostly of Caucasian heritage. Each donor provided about 4.5 to 8.5 ml of heparinized whole blood. The sample consisted of peripheral blood mononuclear cells. The source of this sequence is a person between 18 and 69 years old in good health.

The CDR3 bases that were read are TGTGCCAGCAGCGAGGGGGTCTTTAGCTCCTACAATGAG. It specifies CASSEGVFSSYNE. The complete CDR3 reads CASSEGVFSSYNEQFF. The rearrangement joins TRBV5-4 to TRBJ2-1; possible D gene TRBD1, 6 bases. The CDR3 is cut off 3 residues early in the read; its end comes from the germline J gene. The CDR3 extends over 16 amino acids. V shed 4 bases and J shed 0 bases, with 14 bases lying between them. Germline-derived CDR1 and CDR2 are SGHNT and YYREEE (reference sequence).